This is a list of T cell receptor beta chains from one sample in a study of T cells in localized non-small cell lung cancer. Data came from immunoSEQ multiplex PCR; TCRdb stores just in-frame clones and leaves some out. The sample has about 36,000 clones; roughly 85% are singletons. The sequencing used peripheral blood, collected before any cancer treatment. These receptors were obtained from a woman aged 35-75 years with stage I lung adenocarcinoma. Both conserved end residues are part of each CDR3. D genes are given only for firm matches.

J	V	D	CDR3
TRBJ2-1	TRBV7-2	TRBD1	CASSPKGTVGAYNEQFF
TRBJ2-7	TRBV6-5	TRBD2	CASSYEAGGGRSEQYF
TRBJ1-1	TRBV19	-	CASSISGGRAEAFF
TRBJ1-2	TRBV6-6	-	CASSSPGSFFYGYTF
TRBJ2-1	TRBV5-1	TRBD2	CASSLAGSGESDEQFF
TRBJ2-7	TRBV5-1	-	CASSPVRVDEQYF
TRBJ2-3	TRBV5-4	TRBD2	CASSLASGGVSDTQYF
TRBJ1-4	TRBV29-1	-	CSVVEPGEKLFF
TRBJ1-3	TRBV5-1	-	CASSLAPGLGNTIYF
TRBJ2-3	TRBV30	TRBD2	CAWSVTSVGTDTQYF
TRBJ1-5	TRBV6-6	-	CASSFLSGTQPQHF
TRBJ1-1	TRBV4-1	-	CASSQARLNTEAFF
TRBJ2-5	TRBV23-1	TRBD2	CASSRTTGTRIRETQYF
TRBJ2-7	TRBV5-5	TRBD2	CASSLRFSGWEGIEQYF
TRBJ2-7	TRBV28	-	CASSSRARGTYEQYF
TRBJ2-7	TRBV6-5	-	CASSPFEGSYEQYF
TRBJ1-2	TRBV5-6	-	CASSIQGSWAGGYTF
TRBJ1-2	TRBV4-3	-	CASSQEYRDYGYTF
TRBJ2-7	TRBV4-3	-	CASSQEPPNRLGVEQYF
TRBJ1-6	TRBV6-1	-	CASSEAGGFNSPLHF
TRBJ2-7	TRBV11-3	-	CASRDLGKQYF
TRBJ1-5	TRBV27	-	CASSFEGPRGNQPQHF
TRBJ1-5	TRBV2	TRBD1	CASKPGQGDQPQHF
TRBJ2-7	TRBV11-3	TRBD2	CASSAGGNSYEQYF
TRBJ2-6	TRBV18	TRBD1	CASSLTGGYSGANVLTF
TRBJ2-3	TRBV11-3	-	CASGSGRRTDTQYF
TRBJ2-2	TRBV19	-	CASSIKAAQTTGELFF
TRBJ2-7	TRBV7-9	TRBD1	CASSLGQYNSYEQYF
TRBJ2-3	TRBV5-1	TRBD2	CASTPGASGSTDTQYF
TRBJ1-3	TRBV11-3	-	CASSLGGLGSGNTIYF
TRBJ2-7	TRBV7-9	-	CASSLNEPPYEQYF
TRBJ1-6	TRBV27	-	CASSSLMRSYNSPLHF
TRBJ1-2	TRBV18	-	CASSPGTVRSTSYGYTF
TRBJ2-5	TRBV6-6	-	CASSYVGETQYF
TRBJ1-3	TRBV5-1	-	CASSWGTVGNTIYF
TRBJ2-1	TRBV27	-	CASSQGVRYNEQFF
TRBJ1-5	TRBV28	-	CASTLSPGRGNQPQHF
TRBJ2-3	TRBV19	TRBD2	CASQREGRADTQYF
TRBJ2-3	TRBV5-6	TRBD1	CASSLGMTGGHHPDF